Sequencing of this TCR beta chain was carried out in a study of metastatic and nonmetastatic thyroid tumors. Overall study: Where malignant and benign thyroid patients were concerned, repertoires were compared across blood and tumor or nodule tissue.

Methods used by the authors: The authors used CDR3 differences across clinicopathological groups to build a distant-metastasis classifier for papillary thyroid cancer. TCRdb used MiXCR to call clones anew from the PCR reads. TCRdb's processing, not the authors', yielded these V and J calls. The repertoire consists of more than 20,000 clones, with approximately 11% occurring once and the leading ten covering roughly 30%. This clone was seen many times. With 3 bases removed from V and 0 bases from J, the gap between germline ends came to 14 bases. The CDR3 has 17 residues. Germline V gives CDR1 LGHNT, CDR2 FRNRAP. Each patient came to thyroid surgery without any prior treatment (of any kind).

Material: blood. The chain links TRBV12-5 to TRBJ2-2; maybe TRBD2 (6 bases). This TCR came from a female donor with papillary thyroid cancer or a benign thyroid nodule (not recorded which). Some clones in this sample may be carry-over from other donors' samples. The CDR3, as DNA: TGTGCTAGTGGTTTCCGTGTAGCGGCTGCGAACACCGGGGAGCTGTTTTTT. It specifies CASGFRVAAANTGELFF.